The rows below give T cell receptor beta chains drawn from one sample of a study of shared clonotypes between healthy human individuals. This table comes from immunoSEQ multiplex PCR, and its TCRdb copy is limited to in-frame clones, with some not included. The sample records about 710,000 clones, more than 70% being singletons. The sample taken for sequencing was memory CD4+ T cells sorted from blood. Receptors originate from a woman in her 30s in good health. The CDR3 runs from the conserved cysteine through the conserved F or W.

v_gene: TRBV4-1
j_gene: TRBJ2-5
CDR3aa: CASSQPGQGTETQYF

v_gene: TRBV25-1
j_gene: TRBJ2-1
CDR3aa: CASSVSGTKQNEQFF

v_gene: TRBV11-2
j_gene: TRBJ2-7
CDR3aa: CASSLGARREQYF

v_gene: TRBV28
j_gene: TRBJ1-1
CDR3aa: CASSLLTENTEAFF

v_gene: TRBV10-3
j_gene: TRBJ2-3
CDR3aa: CAISVLAGSSTDTQYF

v_gene: TRBV30
j_gene: TRBJ2-7
CDR3aa: CAWTSLGLYSEQYF

v_gene: TRBV5-4
j_gene: TRBJ1-1
CDR3aa: CASSLAASHTEAFF

v_gene: TRBV29-1
j_gene: TRBJ2-3
CDR3aa: CSAEPRLTDTQYF

v_gene: TRBV2
j_gene: TRBJ1-2
CDR3aa: CASRDRGLYTF

v_gene: TRBV4-2
j_gene: TRBJ1-1
CDR3aa: CASSQERSGIQNTEAFF

v_gene: TRBV28
j_gene: TRBJ2-1
CDR3aa: CASSLRPGGGYSEQFF

v_gene: TRBV6-6
j_gene: TRBJ1-4
CDR3aa: CASSTQREKLFF

v_gene: TRBV6-5
j_gene: TRBJ1-2
CDR3aa: CASSNSGPAGYGYTF

v_gene: TRBV5-1
j_gene: TRBJ1-4
CDR3aa: CASSLDGINEKLFF

v_gene: TRBV7-9
j_gene: TRBJ1-2
CDR3aa: CASSLSGQGADGYTF

v_gene: TRBV27
j_gene: NA
CDR3aa: CASSRLWDSSYEQYF

v_gene: TRBV21-1
j_gene: TRBJ2-7
CDR3aa: CASSNGLAGSDEQYF

v_gene: TRBV2
j_gene: TRBJ2-5
CDR3aa: CASSGGLAGGSATQYF

v_gene: TRBV14
j_gene: TRBJ2-5
CDR3aa: CASSQLRLAGDLETQYF

v_gene: TRBV2
j_gene: TRBJ1-2
CDR3aa: CASRGTVGYTF

v_gene: TRBV6-1
j_gene: TRBJ1-2
CDR3aa: CASEVDRRYGYTF

v_gene: TRBV2
j_gene: TRBJ2-3
CDR3aa: CASRPDLLESTDTQYF

v_gene: TRBV6-4
j_gene: TRBJ2-1
CDR3aa: CASLNAGTRGNEQFF

v_gene: TRBV28
j_gene: TRBJ1-4
CDR3aa: CASSSGTGINNEKLFF

v_gene: TRBV27
j_gene: TRBJ2-7
CDR3aa: CASGLAQGHEQYF

v_gene: TRBV18
j_gene: TRBJ1-2
CDR3aa: CASSPPGQGSGYTF

v_gene: TRBV2
j_gene: TRBJ1-2
CDR3aa: CASSVGAGPTF

v_gene: TRBV7-8
j_gene: TRBJ1-5
CDR3aa: CASSLGRRQPNQPQHF

v_gene: TRBV21-1
j_gene: TRBJ2-7
CDR3aa: CARGLAYEQYF

v_gene: TRBV7-3
j_gene: TRBJ2-5
CDR3aa: CASSPRGLAVQETQYF

v_gene: TRBV18
j_gene: TRBJ1-5
CDR3aa: CASSPPPGNNQPQHF

v_gene: TRBV5-1
j_gene: TRBJ1-1
CDR3aa: CASSPRGHTEAFF

v_gene: TRBV27
j_gene: TRBJ2-7
CDR3aa: CATKPSGRVGEQYF

v_gene: TRBV18
j_gene: TRBJ1-2
CDR3aa: CASSPLTGGGGYTF

v_gene: TRBV2
j_gene: TRBJ1-2
CDR3aa: CASTSRETGYTF

v_gene: TRBV19
j_gene: TRBJ1-2
CDR3aa: CASSRGLLHGYTF

v_gene: TRBV29-1
j_gene: TRBJ2-1
CDR3aa: CSALGLAGAGNEQFF

v_gene: TRBV6-5
j_gene: TRBJ1-3
CDR3aa: CASVAGNSGNTIYF

v_gene: TRBV7-9
j_gene: TRBJ2-4
CDR3aa: CASSTIPLGIQYF

v_gene: TRBV7-9
j_gene: TRBJ2-3
CDR3aa: CASGSKADASTDTQYF

v_gene: TRBV2
j_gene: TRBJ2-7
CDR3aa: CASSDLRVREQYF

v_gene: TRBV30
j_gene: NA
CDR3aa: CAWRQGFYYEQYF

v_gene: TRBV28
j_gene: TRBJ1-3
CDR3aa: CATDVGLGSGNTIYF

v_gene: TRBV19
j_gene: TRBJ2-7
CDR3aa: CASRAPSFEQYF

v_gene: TRBV2
j_gene: TRBJ2-4
CDR3aa: CASSEAQRGSDIQYF

v_gene: TRBV2
j_gene: TRBJ2-5
CDR3aa: CASSEAPPLAGEETQYF

v_gene: TRBV5-4
j_gene: TRBJ1-2
CDR3aa: CASSLGRDYGYTF

v_gene: TRBV10-1
j_gene: TRBJ2-2
CDR3aa: CASSYYKLFF

v_gene: TRBV28
j_gene: TRBJ2-2
CDR3aa: CASRRTGSTGELFF

v_gene: TRBV7-9
j_gene: TRBJ2-2
CDR3aa: CASSFQGTGELFF

v_gene: TRBV6-5
j_gene: TRBJ1-1
CDR3aa: CASSSPRTGPNTEAFF

v_gene: TRBV29-1
j_gene: TRBJ2-7
CDR3aa: CSAQSQGGAYEQYF

v_gene: TRBV27
j_gene: TRBJ2-2
CDR3aa: CASSPPRFDRGVVTGELFF